This is a list of T cell receptor delta chains from one sample in a study of Vδ1+ human thymocytes. TCRdb made new clone calls on the multiplex PCR reads using CATT. The sample includes roughly 76,000 delta-chain clones, around 35% of them seen just once. Sequencing input: Vdelta1+ gamma-delta thymocytes from the thymus. These TCRs come from a boy under three years old who had congenital heart surgery. Both conserved end residues are part of each CDR3.

18,TRDJ1,TRDV1,CALGASTTGGYLADKLIF
14,TRDJ1,TRDV1,CALGERRGTDKLIF
22,TRDJ1,TRDV1,CALGELRPKVYWGIQETDKLIF
16,TRDJ1,TRDV1,CALGKVTHKYTDKLIF
20,TRDJ1,TRDV1,CALGELDLPMALGASDKLIF
23,TRDJ1,TRDV1,CALGVQGGELSYAGGSDTDKLIF
19,TRDJ1,TRDV1,CALGELVAVLGPDTDKLIF
21,TRDJ1,TRDV1,CALGGISYAYPRCTHTDKLIF
24,TRDJ1,TRDV1,CALGETGLPTSGRYWGIDTDKLIF
20,TRDJ1,TRDV1,CALGELTLRGTYWGRQKLIF
14,TRDJ1,TRDV1,CALVLRGGTDKLIF
21,TRDJ1,TRDV1,CALGEPPEVDWGIRWTDKLIF
18,TRDJ3,TRDV2,CATGLWGYSPWDTRQMFF
18,TRDJ1,TRDV1,CALGDSYCGIRQVDELIF
16,TRDJ1,TRDV1,CALGELPGTLSDKLIF
21,TRDJ1,TRDV1,CALGELSGDPGGSRYTDKLIF
23,TRDJ1,TRDV1,CALGELPPTLFTRGIRGTDKLIF
20,TRDJ1,TRDV1,CALGEPLTIWWDRGTDKLIF
16,TRDJ1,TRDV1,CALGEDPVDLTDKLIF
21,TRDJ1,TRDV1,CALGELAHILRGYALSDKLIF
26,TRDJ1,TRDV1,CALGELFIDVGLPTLSLIAYTDKLIF
20,TRDJ1,TRDV1,CALGPSYLRTGGREADKLIF
18,TRDJ1,TRDV2,CACATLLGDRGYTDKLIF
19,TRDJ1,TRDV1,CALGELLVLGDTSGDKLIF